Below, 9 T cell receptor beta chains from the same sample are listed, as sequenced in a study of blood T cells in healthy people across ages. For the second PCR, which ran for roughly 6 to 12 cycles, a sample-barcoded 5' primer and a J-beta primer mix were used. A single record per CDR3 protein comes from TCRdb applying MiXCR to the 5' RACE reads. The repertoire has 800,000 or so distinct CDR3 sequences, around a quarter of them found once; the top ten carry more than 3%. Another study also made use of these data, one on T cells of mothers and their children.

The sample was blood. These receptors were obtained from a boy aged 5-17 years in good health.

This clonotype was seen only a few times. This chain joins TRBV15 and TRBJ2-5, with D possibly called TRBD1 or TRBD2 (8 bases each). Germline V CDR1 and CDR2: LNHNV, YYDKDF (reference sequence). CDR3 length: 21 residues. V was trimmed by 0 bases and J by 0 bases, leaving 26 bases between them. CDR3 in DNA: TGTGCCACCAGCAGAGACAGGGGGCGAATCGGAGCGGGAGATCACCAAGAGACCCAGTACTTC. Translation gives CATSRDRGRIGAGDHQETQYF.

This clonotype was seen more than once but under ten times. This chain uses TRBV12-3 or TRBV12-4 with TRBJ2-1; 7 bases are shared with TRBD1. Germline trimming cut 5 bases from V and 6 bases from J; bases unmatched to any gene: 10. This CDR3 comprises 15 residues. In nucleotides, the CDR3 is TGTGCCAGCAGTCCCCGGTCACAGGGGCGCAATGAGCAGTTCTTC. It translates to CASSPRSQGRNEQFF.

Only a few counts were recorded for this clonotype. The gene calls are TRBV5-1 and TRBJ1-1, with 10 positions matching TRBD1. The V gene end was trimmed by 4 bases and the J gene end by 3 bases; junction bases not matched to a gene: 3. Germline CDR1 SGHRS, CDR2 YFSETQ. This CDR3 region has 14 residues. CDR3 in amino acids: CASSSGTGDTEAFF. The CDR3 DNA reads TGCGCCAGCAGCAGCGGGACAGGGGACACTGAAGCTTTCTTT. The full variable domain, in which reference TRBV5-1 and TRBJ1-1 provide the parts outside the CDR3, is KAGVTQTPRYLIKTRGQQVTLSCSPISGHRSVSWYQQTPGQGLQFLFEYFSETQRNKGNFPGRFSGRQFSNSRSEMNVSTLELGDSALYLCASSSGTGDTEAFFGQGTRLTVV.

The CDR3 spells CASSLEGGIQVAYEQYF. DNA of the CDR3: TGTGCCAGCAGCTTAGAAGGCGGGATACAAGTTGCCTACGAGCAGTACTTC. This chain joins TRBV7-2 and TRBJ2-5; TRBD2 might be the D (6 bases). The end of the DNA fits TRBJ2-7 better, so the J call may be wrong. Per germline, CDR1 SGHTA and CDR2 FQGNSA. The CDR3 spans 17 residues.

V usage is TRBV7-9 and J usage is TRBJ2-1; 11 positions agree with TRBD1. The DNA end favors TRBJ2-7, so the J call may be wrong. The germline V gene has CDR1 SEHNR and CDR2 FQNEAQ (reference sequence). The CDR3 is 15 amino acids. The CDR3 DNA reads as TGTGCCAGCAGCTTAGCTTCCGGGACAGGGGGCGAGCAGTACTTC. It translates to CASSLASGTGGEQYF.

This clonotype was counted a few times. The rearrangement uses TRBV20-1 and TRBJ2-7; TRBD1 matches at 8 bases. CDR1 is DFQATT, CDR2 SNEGSKA, per germline (reference sequence). The CDR3 consists of 15 residues. J lost 3 bases, V lost 3 bases, and 10 bases had no gene match. The CDR3 sequence: CSARPPDRAIYEQYF. CDR3 in DNA: TGCAGTGCTAGGCCCCCGGACAGGGCGATCTACGAGCAGTACTTC.

Concerning this clonotype: At one end the junction does not follow the germline gene, possibly because of a read error. The V and J genes are TRBV13 and TRBJ2-1; TRBD2 is a possible D gene (5 bases). Germline-derived CDR1 and CDR2 are PRHDT and FYEKMQ (reference sequence). There are 17 residues in the CDR3. The CDR3 region has the DNA TGTGCCAGCAGCTTAGAGTTCAGCGGTATCTCCTACAATGAGCACTTCTTC. Translated, it gives CASSLEFSGISYNEHFF.

V usage is TRBV7-9 and J usage is TRBJ1-1; 8 positions match TRBD1. The V gene's germline CDR1 is SEHNR and CDR2 FQNEAQ (reference sequence). The CDR3 contains 15 residues. J gave up 3 bases and V 4 bases, and 7 bases lay outside the gene matches. CDR3 sequence: CASSSQGALDTEAFF. In nucleotides, the CDR3 is TGTGCCAGCAGCTCCCAGGGGGCGTTGGACACTGAAGCTTTCTTT.

The table lists this clonotype with a few counts. This rearrangement joins TRBV6-2 or TRBV6-3 to TRBJ2-1, with D maybe TRBD2 (5 bases). Deletions cut 10 bases from V and 0 bases from J, with 10 bases between. This CDR3 has 13 amino acids. The germline gives CDR1 MNHEY, CDR2 SVGEGT. This CDR3 is CATSGGSYNEQFF. CDR3 sequence (DNA): TGTGCCACCAGCGGCGGCTCCTACAATGAGCAGTTCTTC.